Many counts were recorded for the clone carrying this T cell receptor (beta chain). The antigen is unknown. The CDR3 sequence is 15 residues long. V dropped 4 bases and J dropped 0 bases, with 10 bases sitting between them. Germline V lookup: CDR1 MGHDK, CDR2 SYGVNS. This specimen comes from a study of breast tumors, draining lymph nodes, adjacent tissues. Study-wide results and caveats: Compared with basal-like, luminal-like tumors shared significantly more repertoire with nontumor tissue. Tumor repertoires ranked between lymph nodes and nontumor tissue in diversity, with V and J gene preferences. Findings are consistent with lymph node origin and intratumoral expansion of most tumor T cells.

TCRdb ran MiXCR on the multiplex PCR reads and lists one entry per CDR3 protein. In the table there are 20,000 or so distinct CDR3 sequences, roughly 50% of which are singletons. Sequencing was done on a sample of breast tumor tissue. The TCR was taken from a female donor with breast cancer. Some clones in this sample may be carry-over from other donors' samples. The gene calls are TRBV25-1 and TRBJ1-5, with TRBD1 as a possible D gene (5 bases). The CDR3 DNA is TGTGCCAGCAGTGGGTGGGGGAATAGCAATCAGCCCCAGCATTTT. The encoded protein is CASSGWGNSNQPQHF.